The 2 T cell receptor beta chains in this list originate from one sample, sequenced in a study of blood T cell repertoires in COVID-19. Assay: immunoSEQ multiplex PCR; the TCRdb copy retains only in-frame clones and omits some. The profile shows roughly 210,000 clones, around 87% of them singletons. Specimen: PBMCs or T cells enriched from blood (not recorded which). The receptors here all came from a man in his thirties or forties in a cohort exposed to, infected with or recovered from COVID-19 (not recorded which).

The CDR3 loop is CASSEGLLNTEAFF. The CDR3 nucleotides are TGTGCCAGCAGCGAAGGACTCTTGAACACTGAAGCTTTCTTT. J is TRBJ1-1 and V is TRBV7-8; unclear D gene. CDR3 size: 14 residues. The V gene lost 5 bases and the J gene lost 0 bases, with 10 bases spanning the gap. Germline V gives CDR1 SGHVS, CDR2 FQNEAQ.

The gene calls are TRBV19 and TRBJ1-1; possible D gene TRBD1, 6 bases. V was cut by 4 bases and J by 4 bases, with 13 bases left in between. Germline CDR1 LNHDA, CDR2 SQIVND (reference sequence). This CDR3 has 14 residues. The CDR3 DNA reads TGTGCCAGTAGTAACAGGGAATTGCGCACTGAAGCTTTCTTT. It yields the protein CASSNRELRTEAFF. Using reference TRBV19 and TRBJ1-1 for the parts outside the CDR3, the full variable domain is DGGITQSPKYLFRKEGQNVTLSCEQNLNHDAMYWYRQDPGQGLRLIYYSQIVNDFQKGDIAEGYSVSREKKESFPLTVTSAQKNPTAFYLCASSNRELRTEAFFGQGTRLTVV.